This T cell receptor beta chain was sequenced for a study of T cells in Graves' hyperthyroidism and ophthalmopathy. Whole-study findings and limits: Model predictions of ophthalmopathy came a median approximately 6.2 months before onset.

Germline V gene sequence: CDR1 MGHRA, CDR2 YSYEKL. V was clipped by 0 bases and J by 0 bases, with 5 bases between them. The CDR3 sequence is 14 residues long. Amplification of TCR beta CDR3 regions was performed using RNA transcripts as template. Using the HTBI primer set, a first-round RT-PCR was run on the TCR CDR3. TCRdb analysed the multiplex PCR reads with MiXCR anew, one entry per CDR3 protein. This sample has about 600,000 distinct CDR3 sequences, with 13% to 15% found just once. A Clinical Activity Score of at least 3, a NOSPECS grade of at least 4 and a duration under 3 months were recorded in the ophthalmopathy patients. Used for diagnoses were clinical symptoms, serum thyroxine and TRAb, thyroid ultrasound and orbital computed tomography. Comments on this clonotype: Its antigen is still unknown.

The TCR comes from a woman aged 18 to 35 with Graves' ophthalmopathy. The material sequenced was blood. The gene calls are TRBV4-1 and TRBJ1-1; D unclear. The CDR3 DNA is TGCGCCAGCAGCCAAGATTGGGTGAACACTGAAGCTTTCTTT. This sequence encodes CASSQDWVNTEAFF.